The 5 T cell receptor beta chains reported below all come from one sample, sequenced in a study of molecular identifiers for immune sequencing clone quantification. Using its own MiXCR run on the PCR reads, TCRdb lists one record per CDR3 protein. Among more than 550,000 distinct CDR3 sequences, about 25% were seen once, and the ten largest hold around 0.78%. The sample comprised naive CD8+ T cells from blood, with Jurkat cell RNA spiked in. Subset described: FACS-sorted CD8+CD4-CCR7+CD45RA+ naive T cells. These TCRs come from a human donor in good health. Some libraries in this study had Jurkat cell RNA spiked in.

This clonotype appeared a few times. The chain employs TRBV28 and TRBJ2-5; 12 bases align to TRBD2. CDR1 is MDHEN, CDR2 SYDVKM, per germline. CDR3 length equals 16 residues. With 5 bases clipped from V and 2 bases from J, the junction kept 6 bases outside the gene matches. Here the CDR3 reads CASSTRLAGAQETQYF. CDR3 DNA: TGTGCCAGCAGTACCCGACTAGCGGGAGCTCAAGAGACCCAGTACTTC.

About this clonotype: The junction departs from the called germline gene at one end, perhaps through a read error. This sequence joins TRBV5-8 and TRBJ2-7; D is undetermined. Germline V gene sequence: CDR1 SGHTS, CDR2 YDEGEE. The CDR3 is made up of 15 amino acids. The CDR3 sequence: CASSLRAALGPERYF. CDR3 in DNA: TGTGCCAGCAGCTTGCGGGCGGCTTTGGGTCCCGAGCGGTACTTC.

The table lists this clonotype with a few counts. The genes are TRBV10-3 and TRBJ1-6, with 8 bases aligning to TRBD1. Looked up from germline, CDR1 is ENHRY and CDR2 is SYGVKD. V lost 7 bases and J lost 10; bases outside the gene matches: 12. The CDR3 runs 15 residues. CDR3 bases: TGTGCCATCACTGACGGACAGGGTAAAACATCACCCCTCCACTTT. This gives the protein CAITDGQGKTSPLHF.

A few counts support this clonotype. V gene TRBV6-5 combines with J gene TRBJ1-6; D call uncertain. The CDR3 extends over 15 amino acids. Looked up from germline, CDR1 is MNHEY and CDR2 is SVGAGI. The V end was cut by 3 bases, the J end by 4 bases, with 10 bases between. The CDR3 DNA sequence: TGTGCCAGCAGTTATGGCGTAGGGTATAATTCACCCCTCCACTTT. Amino acid sequence: CASSYGVGYNSPLHF.

This clonotype was seen ten or more times. The J gene is TRBJ1-3, the V gene TRBV9, with TRBD1 as a possible D gene (5 bases). The CDR3 sequence is 16 residues long. Germline V CDR1 and CDR2: SGDLS, YYNGEE. V was cut by 3 bases and J by 0 bases, with 13 bases left in between. The DNA of the CDR3 is TGTGCCAGCAGCGCTACGAGCGGGGGCTCTGGAAACACCATATATTTT. Protein: CASSATSGGSGNTIYF.